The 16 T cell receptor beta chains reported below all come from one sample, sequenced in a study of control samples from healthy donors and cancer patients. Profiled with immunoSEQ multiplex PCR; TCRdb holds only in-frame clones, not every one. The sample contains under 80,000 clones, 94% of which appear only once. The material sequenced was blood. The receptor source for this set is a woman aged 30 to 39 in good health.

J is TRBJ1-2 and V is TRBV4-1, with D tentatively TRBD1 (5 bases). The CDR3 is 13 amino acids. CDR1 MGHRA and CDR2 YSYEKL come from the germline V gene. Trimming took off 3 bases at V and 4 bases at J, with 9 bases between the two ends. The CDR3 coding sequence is TGCGCCAGCAGCCAGGGGCAGTCCTATGGCTACACCTTC. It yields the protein CASSQGQSYGYTF.

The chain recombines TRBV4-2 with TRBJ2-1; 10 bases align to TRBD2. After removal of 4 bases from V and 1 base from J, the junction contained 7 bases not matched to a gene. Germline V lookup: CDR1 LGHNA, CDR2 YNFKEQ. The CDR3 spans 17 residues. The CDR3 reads CASSPVPAGGSYNEQFF. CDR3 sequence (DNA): TGTGCCAGCAGCCCCGTCCCAGCGGGGGGGTCCTACAATGAGCAGTTCTTC.

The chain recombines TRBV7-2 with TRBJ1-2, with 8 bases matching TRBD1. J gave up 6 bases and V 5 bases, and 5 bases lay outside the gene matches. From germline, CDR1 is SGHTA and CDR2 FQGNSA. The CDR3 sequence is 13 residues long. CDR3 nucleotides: TGTGCCAGCAGCCCGGACAGGGAGGATGGCTACACCTTC. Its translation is CASSPDREDGYTF. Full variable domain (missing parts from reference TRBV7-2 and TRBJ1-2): GAGVSQSPSNKVTEKGKDVELRCDPISGHTALYWYRQSLGQGLEFLIYFQGNSAPDKSGLPSDRFSAERTGGSVSTLTIQRTQQEDSAVYLCASSPDREDGYTFGSGTRLTVV.

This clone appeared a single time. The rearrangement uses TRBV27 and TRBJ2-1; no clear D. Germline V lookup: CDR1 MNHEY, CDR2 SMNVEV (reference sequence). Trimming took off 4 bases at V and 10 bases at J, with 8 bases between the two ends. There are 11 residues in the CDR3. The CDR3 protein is CASSWGGEQFF. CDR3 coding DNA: TGTGCCAGCAGTTGGGGTGGGGAGCAGTTCTTC.

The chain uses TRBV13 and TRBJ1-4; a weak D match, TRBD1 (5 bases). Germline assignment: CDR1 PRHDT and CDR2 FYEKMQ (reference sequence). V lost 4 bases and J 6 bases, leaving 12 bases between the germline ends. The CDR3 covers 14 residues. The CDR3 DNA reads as TGTGCCAGCAGCTCGCGGGACGGGGATGAAAAACTGTTTTTT. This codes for CASSSRDGDEKLFF.

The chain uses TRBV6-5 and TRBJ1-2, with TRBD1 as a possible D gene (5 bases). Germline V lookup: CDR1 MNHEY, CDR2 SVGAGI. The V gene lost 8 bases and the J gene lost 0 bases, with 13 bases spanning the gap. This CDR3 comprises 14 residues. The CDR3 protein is CASSPQDTNYGYTF. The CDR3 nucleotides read TGTGCCAGCTCCCCACAGGACACTAACTATGGCTACACCTTC.

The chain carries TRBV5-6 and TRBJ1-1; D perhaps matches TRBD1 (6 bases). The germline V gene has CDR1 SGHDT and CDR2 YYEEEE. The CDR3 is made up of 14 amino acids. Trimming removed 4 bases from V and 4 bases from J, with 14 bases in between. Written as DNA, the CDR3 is TGTGCCAGCAGCAGACCCGTCAGGGGCACTGAAGCTTTCTTT. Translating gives CASSRPVRGTEAFF.

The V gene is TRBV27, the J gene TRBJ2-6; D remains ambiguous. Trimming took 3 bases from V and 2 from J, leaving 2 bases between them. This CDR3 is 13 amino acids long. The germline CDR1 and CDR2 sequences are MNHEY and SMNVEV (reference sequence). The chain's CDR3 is CASSFTGANVLTF. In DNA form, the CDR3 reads TGTGCCAGCAGTTTTACTGGGGCCAACGTCCTGACTTTC.

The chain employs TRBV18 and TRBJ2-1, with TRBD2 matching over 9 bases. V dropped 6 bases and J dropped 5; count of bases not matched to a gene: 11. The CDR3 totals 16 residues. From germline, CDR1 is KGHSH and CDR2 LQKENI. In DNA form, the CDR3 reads TGTGCCAGCTCTCCTCTATCCAGCGGGGGGAACAATGAGCAGTTCTTC. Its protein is CASSPLSSGGNNEQFF.

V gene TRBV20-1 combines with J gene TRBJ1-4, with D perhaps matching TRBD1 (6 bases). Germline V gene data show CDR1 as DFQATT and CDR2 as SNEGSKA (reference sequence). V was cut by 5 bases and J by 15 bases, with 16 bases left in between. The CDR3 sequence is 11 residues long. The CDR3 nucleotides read TGCAGTGCTGGGGGGAGAGGACAGTTGTTTTTT. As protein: CSAGGRGQLFF.

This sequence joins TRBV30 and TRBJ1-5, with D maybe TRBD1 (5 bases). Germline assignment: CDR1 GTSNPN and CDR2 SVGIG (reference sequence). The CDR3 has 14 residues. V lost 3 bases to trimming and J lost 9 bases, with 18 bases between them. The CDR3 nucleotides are TGTGCCTGGAGCCTCCGCGGGGGGGAACGGCCCCAGCATTTT. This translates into CAWSLRGGERPQHF.

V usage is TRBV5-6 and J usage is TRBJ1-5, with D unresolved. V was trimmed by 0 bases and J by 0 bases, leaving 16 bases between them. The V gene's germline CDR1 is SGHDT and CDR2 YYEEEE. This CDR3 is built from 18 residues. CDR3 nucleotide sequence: TGTGCCAGCAGCTTGGACCGTTTTCCAGATTATAGCAATCAGCCCCAGCATTTT. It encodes CASSLDRFPDYSNQPQHF.

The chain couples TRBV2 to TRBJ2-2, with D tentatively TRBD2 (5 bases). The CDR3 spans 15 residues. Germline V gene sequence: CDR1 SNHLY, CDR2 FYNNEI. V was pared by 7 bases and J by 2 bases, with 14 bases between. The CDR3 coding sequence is TGTGCCAGCATTGTACTCGGGGAAAACACCGGGGAGCTGTTTTTT. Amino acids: CASIVLGENTGELFF.

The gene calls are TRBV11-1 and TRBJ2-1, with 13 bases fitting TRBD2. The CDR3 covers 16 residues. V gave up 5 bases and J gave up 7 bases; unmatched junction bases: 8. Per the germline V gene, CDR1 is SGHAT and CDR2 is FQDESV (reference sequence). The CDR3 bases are TGTGCCAGCAGCAGAAGGCGACTAGCGGGGGGAAATGAGCAGTTCTTC. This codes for CASSRRRLAGGNEQFF.

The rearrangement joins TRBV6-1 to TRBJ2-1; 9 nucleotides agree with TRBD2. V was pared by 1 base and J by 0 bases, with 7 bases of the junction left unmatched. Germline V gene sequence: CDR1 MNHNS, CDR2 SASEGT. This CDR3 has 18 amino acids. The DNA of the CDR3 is TGTGCCAGCAGTGAAGGTAGCGGGGGAAGAAGCTCCTACAATGAGCAGTTCTTC. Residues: CASSEGSGGRSSYNEQFF.

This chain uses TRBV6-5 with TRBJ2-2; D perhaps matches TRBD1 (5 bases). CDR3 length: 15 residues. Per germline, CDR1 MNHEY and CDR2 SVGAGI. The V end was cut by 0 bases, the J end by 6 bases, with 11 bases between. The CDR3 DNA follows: TGTGCCAGCAGTTACTCGACCAGGGCCGCCGGGGAGCTGTTTTTT. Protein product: CASSYSTRAAGELFF.